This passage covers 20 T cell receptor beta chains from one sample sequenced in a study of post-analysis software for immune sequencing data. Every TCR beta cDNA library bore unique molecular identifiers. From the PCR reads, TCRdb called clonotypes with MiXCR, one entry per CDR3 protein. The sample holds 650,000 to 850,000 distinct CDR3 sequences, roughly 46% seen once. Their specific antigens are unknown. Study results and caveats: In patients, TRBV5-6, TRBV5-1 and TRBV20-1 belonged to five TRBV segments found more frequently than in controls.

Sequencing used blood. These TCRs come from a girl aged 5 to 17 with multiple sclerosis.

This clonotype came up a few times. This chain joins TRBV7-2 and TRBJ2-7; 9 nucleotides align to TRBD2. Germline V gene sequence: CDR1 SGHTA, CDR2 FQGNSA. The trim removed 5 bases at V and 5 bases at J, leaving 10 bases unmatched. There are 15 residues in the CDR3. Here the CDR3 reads CASSLRGRESDEQYF. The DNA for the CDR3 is TGTGCCAGCAGCCTTCGCGGGAGGGAATCCGACGAGCAGTACTTC.

The CDR3 bases are TGCGCCAGCAGCTTGGTCGGGGGTTCTCGATCGGAGACCCAGTACTTC. Its translation is CASSLVGGSRSETQYF. The V and J genes are TRBV5-1 and TRBJ2-5; TRBD2 might be the D (6 bases). The V end lost 0 bases, the J end lost 5 bases, and 17 bases lay between the germline ends. This CDR3 comprises 16 residues. Germline V gene data show CDR1 as SGHRS and CDR2 as YFSETQ.

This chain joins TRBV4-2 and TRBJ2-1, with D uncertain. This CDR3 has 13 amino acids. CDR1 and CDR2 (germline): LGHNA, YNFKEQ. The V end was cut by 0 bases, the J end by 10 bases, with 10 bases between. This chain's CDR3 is CASSQEGPAEQFF. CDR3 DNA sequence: TGTGCCAGCAGCCAAGAGGGTCCAGCGGAGCAGTTCTTC.

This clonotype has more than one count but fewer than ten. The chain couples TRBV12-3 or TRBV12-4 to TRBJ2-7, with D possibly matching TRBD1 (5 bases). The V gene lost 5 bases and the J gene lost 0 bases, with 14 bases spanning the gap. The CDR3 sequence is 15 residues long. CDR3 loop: CASSPDSLSSYEQYF. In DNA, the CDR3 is TGTGCCAGCAGTCCAGACAGCTTAAGCTCCTACGAGCAGTACTTC.

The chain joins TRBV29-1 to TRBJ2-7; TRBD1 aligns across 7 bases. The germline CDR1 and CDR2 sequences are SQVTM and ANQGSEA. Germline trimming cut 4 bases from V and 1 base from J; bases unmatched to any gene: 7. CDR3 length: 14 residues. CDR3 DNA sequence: TGCAGCGTTGTCGACAGGGTATCATCCTACGAGCAGTACTTC. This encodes CSVVDRVSSYEQYF.

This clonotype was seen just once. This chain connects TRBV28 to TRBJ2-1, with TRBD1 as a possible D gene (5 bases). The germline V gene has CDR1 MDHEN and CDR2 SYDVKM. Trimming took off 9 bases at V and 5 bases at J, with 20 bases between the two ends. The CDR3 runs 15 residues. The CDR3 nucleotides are TGTGCCAGATGGTTCAGGGTCTCGGCGGACAATGAGCAGTTCTTC. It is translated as CARWFRVSADNEQFF.

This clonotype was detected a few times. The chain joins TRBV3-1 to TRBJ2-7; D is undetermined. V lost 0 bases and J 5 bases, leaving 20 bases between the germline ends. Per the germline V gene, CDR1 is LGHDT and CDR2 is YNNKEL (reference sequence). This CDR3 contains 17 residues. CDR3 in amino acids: CASSQEVLVDAWHEQYF. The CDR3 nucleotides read TGTGCCAGCAGCCAAGAAGTCCTAGTGGATGCGTGGCACGAGCAGTACTTC.

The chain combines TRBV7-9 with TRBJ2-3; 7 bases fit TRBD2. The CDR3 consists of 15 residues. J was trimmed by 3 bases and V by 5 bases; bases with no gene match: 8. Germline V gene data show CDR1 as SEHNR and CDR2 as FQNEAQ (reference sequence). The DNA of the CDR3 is TGTGCCAGCAGCCCCAGGCGAGCGGGGACAGATACGCAGTATTTT. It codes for CASSPRRAGTDTQYF. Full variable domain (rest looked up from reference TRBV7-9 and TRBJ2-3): DTGVSQNPRHKITKRGQNVTFRCDPISEHNRLYWYRQTLGQGPEFLTYFQNEAQLEKSRLLSDRFSAERPKGSFSTLEIQRTEQGDSAMYLCASSPRRAGTDTQYFGPGTRLTVL.

CDR3 DNA sequence: TGTGCCAGCACCGAGAGGGGGAGGGCCAAAAACATTCAGTACTTC. Translating gives CASTERGRAKNIQYF. The rearrangement joins TRBV6-1 to TRBJ2-4; the D call may be TRBD1 or TRBD2 (6 bases each). V dropped 7 bases and J dropped 1 base, with 14 bases sitting between them. Germline-derived CDR1 and CDR2 are MNHNS and SASEGT. The CDR3 sequence is 15 residues long.

CDR3 in DNA: TGTGCCTGGAGTGCCCCGGAAGCGGGTCTCTTCTACGAGCAGTACTTC. Translating it yields CAWSAPEAGLFYEQYF. The chain links TRBV30 to TRBJ2-5, with TRBD2 as a possible D gene (6 bases). The DNA end favors TRBJ2-7, so the J call may be wrong. CDR1 and CDR2 (germline): GTSNPN, SVGIG (reference sequence). This CDR3 region has 16 residues.

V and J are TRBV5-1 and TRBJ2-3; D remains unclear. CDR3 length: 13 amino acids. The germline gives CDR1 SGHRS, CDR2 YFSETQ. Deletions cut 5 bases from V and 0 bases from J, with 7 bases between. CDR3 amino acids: CASRKVSTDTQYF. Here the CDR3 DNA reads TGCGCCAGCAGGAAGGTCAGCACAGATACGCAGTATTTT.

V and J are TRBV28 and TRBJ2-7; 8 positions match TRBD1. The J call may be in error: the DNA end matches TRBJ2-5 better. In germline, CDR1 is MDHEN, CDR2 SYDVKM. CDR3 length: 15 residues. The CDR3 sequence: CASSLDRGLGETQYF. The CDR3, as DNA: TGTGCCAGCAGTCTAGACAGGGGACTTGGAGAGACCCAGTACTTC.

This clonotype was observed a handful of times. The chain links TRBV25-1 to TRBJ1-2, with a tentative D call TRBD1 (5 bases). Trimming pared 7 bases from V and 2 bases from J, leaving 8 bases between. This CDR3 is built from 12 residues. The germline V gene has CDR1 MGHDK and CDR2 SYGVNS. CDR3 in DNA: TGTGCCAGCAACGACAGAAACTATGGCTACACCTTC. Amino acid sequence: CASNDRNYGYTF.

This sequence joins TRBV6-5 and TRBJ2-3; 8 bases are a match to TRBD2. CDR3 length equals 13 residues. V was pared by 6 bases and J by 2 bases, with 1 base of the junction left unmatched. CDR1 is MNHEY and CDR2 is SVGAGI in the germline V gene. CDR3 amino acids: CASRREATDTQYF. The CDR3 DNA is TGTGCCAGCAGGCGGGAGGCCACAGATACGCAGTATTTT.

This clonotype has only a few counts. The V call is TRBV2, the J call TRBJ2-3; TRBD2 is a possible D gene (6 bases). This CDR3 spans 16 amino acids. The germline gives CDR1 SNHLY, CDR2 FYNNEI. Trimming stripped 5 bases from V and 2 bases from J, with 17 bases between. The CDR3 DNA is TGTGCCAGCAGTCCAGTTAGCGGAGGGTTCACAGATACGCAGTATTTT. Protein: CASSPVSGGFTDTQYF.

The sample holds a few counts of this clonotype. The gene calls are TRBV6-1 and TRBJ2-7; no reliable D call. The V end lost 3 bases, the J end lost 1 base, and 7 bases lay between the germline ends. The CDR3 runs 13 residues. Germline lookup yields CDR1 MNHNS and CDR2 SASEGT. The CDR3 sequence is CASSEYSSYEQYF. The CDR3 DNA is TGTGCCAGCAGTGAGTACAGTTCCTACGAGCAGTACTTC.

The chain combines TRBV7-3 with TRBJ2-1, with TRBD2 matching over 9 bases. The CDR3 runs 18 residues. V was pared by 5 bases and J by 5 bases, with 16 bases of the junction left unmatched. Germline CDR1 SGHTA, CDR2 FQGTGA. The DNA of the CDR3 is TGTGCCAGCAGCGCGCACCGGGGTGAGAGACTAGCGGACAATGAGCAGTTCTTC. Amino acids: CASSAHRGERLADNEQFF.

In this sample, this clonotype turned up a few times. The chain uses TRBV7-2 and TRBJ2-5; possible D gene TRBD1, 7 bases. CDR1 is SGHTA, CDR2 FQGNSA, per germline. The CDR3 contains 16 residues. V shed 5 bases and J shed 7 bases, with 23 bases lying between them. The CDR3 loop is CASSPQTGLSGGTQYF. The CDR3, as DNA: TGTGCCAGCAGCCCCCAGACAGGGCTCTCCGGGGGGACCCAGTACTTC.

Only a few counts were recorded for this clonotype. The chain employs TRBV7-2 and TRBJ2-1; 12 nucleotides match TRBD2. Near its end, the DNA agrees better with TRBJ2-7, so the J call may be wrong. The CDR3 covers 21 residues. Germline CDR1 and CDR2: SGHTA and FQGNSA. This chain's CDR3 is CASSLASFTSSGRALGNEQYF. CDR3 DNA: TGTGCCAGCAGCTTAGCTAGTTTTACATCTAGCGGGAGGGCTTTAGGCAATGAGCAGTACTTC.

The CDR3 region is CASSSRDHWTYEQYF. Written as DNA, the CDR3 is TGTGCCAGCAGCTCCAGGGACCATTGGACCTACGAGCAGTACTTC. The chain recombines TRBV13 with TRBJ2-7; TRBD1 or TRBD2 may be the D gene (5 bases each). V lost 4 bases and J lost 2, with 15 bases in between. The CDR3 consists of 15 residues. CDR1 and CDR2 from the germline V gene are PRHDT and FYEKMQ (reference sequence).